This T cell receptor (beta chain) was obtained from a study of blood T cells in healthy people across ages. Whole-study findings and limits: The CMV status of each donor remained undetermined, and this could have confounded shifts in expanded clonotypes. Per million T cells, the diversity of TCR beta decreased roughly linearly as age advanced. Without sorted subsets, naive and antigen-experienced compartments could not be conclusively compared.

Samples had at least 6 million PBMCs isolated from them. The V end lost 7 bases, the J end lost 3 bases, and 12 bases lay between the germline ends. The CDR3 loop spans 14 amino acids. Germline loops: CDR1 MNHEY, CDR2 SVGAGI. The second PCR ran about 6 to 12 cycles with a sample-barcoded 5' primer and J-beta primers. TCRdb processed the 5' RACE reads anew with MiXCR; each CDR3 protein has one entry. The sample contains under 2,000,000 distinct CDR3 sequences, about 50% of which appear only once. Of note for this clonotype: The antigen remains undetermined.

Sequenced material: blood. This clonotype was sampled from a woman aged 40 to 50 in good health. The chain employs TRBV6-5 and TRBJ2-2; D is perhaps TRBD2 (7 bases). For the CDR3, the DNA is TGTGCCAGCATTGCGGGGGCCTACACCGGGGAGCTGTTTTTT. This encodes CASIAGAYTGELFF.